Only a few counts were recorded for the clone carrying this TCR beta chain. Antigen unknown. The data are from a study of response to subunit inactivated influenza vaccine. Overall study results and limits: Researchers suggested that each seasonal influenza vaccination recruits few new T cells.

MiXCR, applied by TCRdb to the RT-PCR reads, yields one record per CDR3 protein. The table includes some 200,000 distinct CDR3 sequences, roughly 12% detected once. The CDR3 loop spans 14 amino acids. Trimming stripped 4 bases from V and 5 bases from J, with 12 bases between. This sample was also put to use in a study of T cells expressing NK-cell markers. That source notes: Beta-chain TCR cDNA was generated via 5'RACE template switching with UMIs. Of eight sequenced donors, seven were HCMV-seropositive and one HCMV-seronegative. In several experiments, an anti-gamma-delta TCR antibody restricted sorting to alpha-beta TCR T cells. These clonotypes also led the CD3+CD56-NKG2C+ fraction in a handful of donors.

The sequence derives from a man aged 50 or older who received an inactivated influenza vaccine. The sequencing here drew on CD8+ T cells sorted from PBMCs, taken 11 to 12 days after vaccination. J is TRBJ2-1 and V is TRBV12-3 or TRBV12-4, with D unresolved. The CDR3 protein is CASSYVGRNNEQFF. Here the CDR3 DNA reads TGTGCCAGCAGTTATGTTGGCAGGAACAATGAGCAGTTCTTC.